The clone carrying this T cell receptor beta chain turned up a few times. What it recognizes is unknown. Clones were read by immunoSEQ multiplex PCR, and TCRdb kept only the in-frame ones, dropping some. Altogether more than 85,000 clones are present, approximately 84% being singletons, with the ten largest covering more than 13%. This specimen belongs to a study of T cell responses to AZD1222 COVID-19 vaccine. The germline CDR1 and CDR2 sequences are ENHRY and SYGVKD. V was trimmed by 6 bases and J by 10 bases, leaving 16 bases between them. The CDR3 loop spans 14 amino acids. Findings of the study overall: It was only after the peak T cell response that any repertoires were sampled. A mostly white British donor set with more females was recruited, and clonal diversity was possibly underestimated.

The sequence came from an adult who received the AZD1222 COVID-19 vaccine. The V and J genes are TRBV10-3 and TRBJ1-6; D remains ambiguous. The starting material was peripheral blood, obtained 28 days after the second AZD1222 dose. DNA for the CDR3: TGTGCCATCAGAGACTTATCGGGCGCCTCACCCCTCCACTTT. Protein sequence: CAIRDLSGASPLHF.